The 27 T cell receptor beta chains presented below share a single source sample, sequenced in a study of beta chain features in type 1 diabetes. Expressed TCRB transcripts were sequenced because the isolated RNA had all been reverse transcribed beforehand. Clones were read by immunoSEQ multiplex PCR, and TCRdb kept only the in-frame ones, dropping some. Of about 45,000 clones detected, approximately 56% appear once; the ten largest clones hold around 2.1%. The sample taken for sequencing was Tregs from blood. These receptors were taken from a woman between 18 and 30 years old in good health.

CDR3 DNA: TGTGCCACTACTAGCGCCCCCTCGGCGGAGCAGTTCTTC. It yields the protein CATTSAPSAEQFF. The chain links TRBV6-1 to TRBJ2-1; 7 bases are a match to TRBD2. Germline CDR1 and CDR2: MNHNS and SASEGT. With 10 bases clipped from V and 10 bases from J, the junction kept 13 bases outside the gene matches. The CDR3 spans 13 residues.

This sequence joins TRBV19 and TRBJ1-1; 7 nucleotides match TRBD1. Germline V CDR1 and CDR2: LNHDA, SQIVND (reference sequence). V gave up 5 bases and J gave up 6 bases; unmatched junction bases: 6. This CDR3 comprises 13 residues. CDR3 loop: CASSSTGFPEAFF. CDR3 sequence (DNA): TGTGCCAGTAGTTCGACAGGGTTTCCTGAAGCTTTCTTT.

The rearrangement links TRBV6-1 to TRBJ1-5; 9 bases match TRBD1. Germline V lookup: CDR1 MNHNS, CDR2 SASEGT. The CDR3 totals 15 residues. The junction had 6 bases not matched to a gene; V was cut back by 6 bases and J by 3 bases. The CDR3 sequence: CASSSGQGFNQPQHF. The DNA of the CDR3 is TGTGCCAGCAGCTCGGGACAGGGTTTCAATCAGCCCCAGCATTTT.

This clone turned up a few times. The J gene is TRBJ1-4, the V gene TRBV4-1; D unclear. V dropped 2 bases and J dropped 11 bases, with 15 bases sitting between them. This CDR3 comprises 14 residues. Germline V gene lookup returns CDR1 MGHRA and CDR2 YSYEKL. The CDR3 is CASSQPRGYGKLFF. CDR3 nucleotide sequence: TGCGCCAGCAGCCAACCACGAGGGTACGGGAAACTGTTTTTT.

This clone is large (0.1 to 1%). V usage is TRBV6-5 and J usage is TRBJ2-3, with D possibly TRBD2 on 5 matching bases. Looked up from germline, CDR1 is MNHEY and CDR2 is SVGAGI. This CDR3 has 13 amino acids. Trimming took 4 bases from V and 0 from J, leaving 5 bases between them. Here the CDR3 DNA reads TGTGCCAGCAGTTGGACTAGCACAGATACGCAGTATTTT. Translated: CASSWTSTDTQYF.

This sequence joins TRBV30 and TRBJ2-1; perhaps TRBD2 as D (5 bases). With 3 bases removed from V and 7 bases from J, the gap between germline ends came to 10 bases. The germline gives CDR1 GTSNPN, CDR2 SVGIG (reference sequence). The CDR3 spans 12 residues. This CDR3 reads CAWRKRGNEQFF. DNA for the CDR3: TGTGCCTGGAGGAAAAGAGGGAATGAGCAGTTCTTC.

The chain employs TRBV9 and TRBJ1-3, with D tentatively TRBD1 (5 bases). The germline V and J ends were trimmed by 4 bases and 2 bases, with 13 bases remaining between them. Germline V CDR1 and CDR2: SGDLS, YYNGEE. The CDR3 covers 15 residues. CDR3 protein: CASSLRGETGNTIYF. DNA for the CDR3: TGTGCCAGCAGCCTTCGGGGGGAGACTGGAAACACCATATATTTT. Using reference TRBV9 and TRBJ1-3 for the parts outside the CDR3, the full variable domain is DSGVTQTPKHLITATGQRVTLRCSPRSGDLSVYWYQQSLDQGLQFLIQYYNGEERAKGNILERFSAQQFPDLHSELNLSSLELGDSALYFCASSLRGETGNTIYFGEGSWLTVV.

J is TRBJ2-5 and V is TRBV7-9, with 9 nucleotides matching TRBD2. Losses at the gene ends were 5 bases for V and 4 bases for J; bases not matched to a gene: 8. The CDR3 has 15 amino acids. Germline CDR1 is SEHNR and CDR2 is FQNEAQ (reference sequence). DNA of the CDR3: TGTGCCAGCAGCCTCAGCGGGAGGAGTGGAGAGACCCAGTACTTC. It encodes CASSLSGRSGETQYF.

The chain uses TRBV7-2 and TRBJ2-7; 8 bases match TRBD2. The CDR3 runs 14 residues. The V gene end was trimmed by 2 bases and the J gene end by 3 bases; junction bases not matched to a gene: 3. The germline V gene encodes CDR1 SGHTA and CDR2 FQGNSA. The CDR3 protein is CASSLNGRGYEQYF. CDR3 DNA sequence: TGTGCCAGCAGCTTAAACGGGAGGGGCTACGAGCAGTACTTC. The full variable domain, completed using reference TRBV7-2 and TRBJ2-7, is GAGVSQSPSNKVTEKGKDVELRCDPISGHTALYWYRQSLGQGLEFLIYFQGNSAPDKSGLPSDRFSAERTGGSVSTLTIQRTQQEDSAVYLCASSLNGRGYEQYFGPGTRLTVT.

The CDR3 region is CASNEAGGPGANVLTF. Written as DNA, the CDR3 is TGTGCCAGTAACGAGGCAGGGGGCCCTGGGGCCAACGTCCTGACTTTC. The gene calls are TRBV19 and TRBJ2-6; 8 positions agree with TRBD1. CDR1 is LNHDA, CDR2 SQIVND, per germline (reference sequence). The V gene end was trimmed by 7 bases and the J gene end by 2 bases; junction bases not matched to a gene: 7. The CDR3 is 16 amino acids.

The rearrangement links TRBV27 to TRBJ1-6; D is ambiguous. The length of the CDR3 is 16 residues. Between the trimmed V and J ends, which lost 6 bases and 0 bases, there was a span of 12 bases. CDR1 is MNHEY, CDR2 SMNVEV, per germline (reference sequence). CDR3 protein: CASSPVRGSYNSPLHF. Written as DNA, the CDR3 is TGTGCCAGCAGCCCCGTGCGGGGCTCCTATAATTCACCCCTCCACTTT.

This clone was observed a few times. The CDR3 DNA reads as TGTGCCAGCAGCGGACAGGGACAAACCCGGACCCAGTACTTC. Protein sequence: CASSGQGQTRTQYF. This chain uses TRBV2 with TRBJ2-5; 8 bases are a match to TRBD1. CDR3 length equals 14 residues. The V segment lost 6 bases and the J segment 7 bases; nucleotides outside the gene matches: 10. CDR1 is SNHLY and CDR2 is FYNNEI in the germline V gene.

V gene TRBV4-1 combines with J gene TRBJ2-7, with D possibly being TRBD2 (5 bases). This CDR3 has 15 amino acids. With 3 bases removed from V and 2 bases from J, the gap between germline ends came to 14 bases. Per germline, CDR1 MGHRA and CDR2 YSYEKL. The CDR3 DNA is TGCGCCAGCAGCCAGGGCCGGGGAAATGCCTACGAGCAGTACTTC. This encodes CASSQGRGNAYEQYF.

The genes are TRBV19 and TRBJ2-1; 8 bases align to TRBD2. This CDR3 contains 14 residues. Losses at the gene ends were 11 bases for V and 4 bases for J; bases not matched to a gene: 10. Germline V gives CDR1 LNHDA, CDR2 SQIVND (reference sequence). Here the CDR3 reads CASGGAGVYNEQFF. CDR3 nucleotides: TGTGCCTCGGGGGGGGCGGGGGTTTACAATGAGCAGTTCTTC.

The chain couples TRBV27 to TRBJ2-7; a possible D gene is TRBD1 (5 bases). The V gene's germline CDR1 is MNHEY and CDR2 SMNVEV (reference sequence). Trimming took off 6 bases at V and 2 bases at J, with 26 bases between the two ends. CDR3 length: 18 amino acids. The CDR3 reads CASRRGPGIGVKTYEQYF. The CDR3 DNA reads TGTGCCAGCAGACGAGGCCCAGGGATAGGTGTTAAGACCTACGAGCAGTACTTC.

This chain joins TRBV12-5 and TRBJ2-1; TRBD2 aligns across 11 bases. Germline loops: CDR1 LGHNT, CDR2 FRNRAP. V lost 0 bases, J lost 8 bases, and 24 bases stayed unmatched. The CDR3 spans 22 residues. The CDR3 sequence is CASGLVLGVNLTSGRGGDEQFF. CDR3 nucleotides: TGTGCTAGTGGTTTGGTACTCGGGGTAAACCTAACTAGCGGGAGAGGCGGGGATGAGCAGTTCTTC.

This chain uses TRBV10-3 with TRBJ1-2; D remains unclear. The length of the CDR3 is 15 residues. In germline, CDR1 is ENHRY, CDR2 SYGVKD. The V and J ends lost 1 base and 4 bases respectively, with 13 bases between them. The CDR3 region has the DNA TGTGCCATCAGTGAGTTGACACAGATTATCTATGGCTACACCTTC. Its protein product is CAISELTQIIYGYTF.

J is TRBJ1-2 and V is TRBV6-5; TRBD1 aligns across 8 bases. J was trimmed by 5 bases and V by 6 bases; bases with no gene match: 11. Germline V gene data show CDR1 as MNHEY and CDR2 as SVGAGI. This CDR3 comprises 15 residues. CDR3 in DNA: TGTGCCAGCAGGGCTCCGACAGGGGCCCTTTATGGCTACACCTTC. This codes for CASRAPTGALYGYTF.

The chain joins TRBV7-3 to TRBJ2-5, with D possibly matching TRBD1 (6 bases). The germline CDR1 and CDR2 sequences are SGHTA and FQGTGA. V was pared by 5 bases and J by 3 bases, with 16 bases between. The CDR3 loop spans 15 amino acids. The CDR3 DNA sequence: TGTGCCAGCAGCCGAACTAGAAAGGGGGAAGAGACCCAGTACTTC. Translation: CASSRTRKGEETQYF.

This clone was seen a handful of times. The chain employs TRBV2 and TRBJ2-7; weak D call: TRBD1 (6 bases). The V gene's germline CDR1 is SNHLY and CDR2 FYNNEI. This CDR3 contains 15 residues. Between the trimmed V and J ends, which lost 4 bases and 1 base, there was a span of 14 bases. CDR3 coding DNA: TGTGCCAGCAGTGCCGGCAGGGGTACATCCTACGAGCAGTACTTC. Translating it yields CASSAGRGTSYEQYF.

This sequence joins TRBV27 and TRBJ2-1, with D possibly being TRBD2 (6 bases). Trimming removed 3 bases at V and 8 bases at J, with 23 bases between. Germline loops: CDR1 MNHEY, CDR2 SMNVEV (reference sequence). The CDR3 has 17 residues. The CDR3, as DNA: TGTGCCAGCAGTTTTAAGGACCCTAGGAGGGCTGTCTATGAGCAGTTCTTC. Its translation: CASSFKDPRRAVYEQFF.

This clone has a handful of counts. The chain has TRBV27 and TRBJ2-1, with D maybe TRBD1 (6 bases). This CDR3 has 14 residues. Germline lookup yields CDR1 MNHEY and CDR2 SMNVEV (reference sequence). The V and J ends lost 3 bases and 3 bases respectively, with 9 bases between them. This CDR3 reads CASSFGTLYNEQFF. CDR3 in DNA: TGTGCCAGCAGTTTCGGGACACTCTACAATGAGCAGTTCTTC.

CDR3 nucleotides: TGTGCCAGCAGTTTACGAGGAAGTCAGCCCCAGCATTTT. It translates to CASSLRGSQPQHF. This chain uses TRBV28 with TRBJ1-5; no reliable D call. The CDR3 has 13 amino acids. Germline CDR1 is MDHEN and CDR2 is SYDVKM. Trimming stripped 2 bases from V and 6 bases from J, with 8 bases between.

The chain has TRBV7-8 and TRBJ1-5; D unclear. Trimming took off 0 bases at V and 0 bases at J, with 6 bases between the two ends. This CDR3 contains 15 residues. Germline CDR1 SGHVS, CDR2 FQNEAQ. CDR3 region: CASSLAGNSNQPQHF. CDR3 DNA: TGTGCCAGCAGCTTAGCCGGGAATAGCAATCAGCCCCAGCATTTT.

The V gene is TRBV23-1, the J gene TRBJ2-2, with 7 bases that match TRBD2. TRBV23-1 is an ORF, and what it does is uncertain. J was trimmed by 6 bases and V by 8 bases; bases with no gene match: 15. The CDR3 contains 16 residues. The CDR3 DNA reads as TGCGCCAGCGGTTACAGGACTAGTCTTTTGTCCGGGGAGCTGTTTTTT. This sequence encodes CASGYRTSLLSGELFF.

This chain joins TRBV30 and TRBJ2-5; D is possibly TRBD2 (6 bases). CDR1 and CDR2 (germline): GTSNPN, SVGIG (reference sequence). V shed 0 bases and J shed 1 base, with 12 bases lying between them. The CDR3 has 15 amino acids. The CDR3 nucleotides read TGTGCCTGGAGTGTACTTGGGACTCTCCAAGAGACCCAGTACTTC. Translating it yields CAWSVLGTLQETQYF.

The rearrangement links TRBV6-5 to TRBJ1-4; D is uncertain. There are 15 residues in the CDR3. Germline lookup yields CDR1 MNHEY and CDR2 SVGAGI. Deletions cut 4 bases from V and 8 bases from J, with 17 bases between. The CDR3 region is CASSSRHPGNEKLFF. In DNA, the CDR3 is TGTGCCAGCAGTTCCCGACATCCGGGGAACGAAAAACTGTTTTTT.